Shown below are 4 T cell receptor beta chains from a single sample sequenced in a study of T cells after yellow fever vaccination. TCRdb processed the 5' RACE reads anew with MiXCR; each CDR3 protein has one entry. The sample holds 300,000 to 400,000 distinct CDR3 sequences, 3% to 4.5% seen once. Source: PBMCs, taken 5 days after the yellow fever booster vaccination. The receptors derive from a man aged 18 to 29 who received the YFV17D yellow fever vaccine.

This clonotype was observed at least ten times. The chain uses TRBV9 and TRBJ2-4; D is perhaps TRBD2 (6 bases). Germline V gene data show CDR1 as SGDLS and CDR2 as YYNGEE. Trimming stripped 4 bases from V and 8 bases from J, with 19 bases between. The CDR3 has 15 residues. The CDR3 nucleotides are TGTGCCAGCAGCCCCGTTTCAGGAGGGTGGGACATTCAGTACTTC. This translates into CASSPVSGGWDIQYF.

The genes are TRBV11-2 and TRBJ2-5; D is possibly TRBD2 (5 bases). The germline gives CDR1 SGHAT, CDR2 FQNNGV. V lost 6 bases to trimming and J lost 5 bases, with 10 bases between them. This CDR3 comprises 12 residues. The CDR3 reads CASRRVGETQYF. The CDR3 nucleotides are TGTGCCAGCAGGAGGGTCGGGGAGACCCAGTACTTC.

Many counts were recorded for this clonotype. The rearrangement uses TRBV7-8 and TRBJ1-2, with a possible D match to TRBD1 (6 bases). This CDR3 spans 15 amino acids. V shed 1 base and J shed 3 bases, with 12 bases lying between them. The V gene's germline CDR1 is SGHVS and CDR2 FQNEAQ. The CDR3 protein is CASSLVRAGDYGYTF. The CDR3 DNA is TGTGCCAGCAGCTTAGTGAGGGCAGGGGACTATGGCTACACCTTC.

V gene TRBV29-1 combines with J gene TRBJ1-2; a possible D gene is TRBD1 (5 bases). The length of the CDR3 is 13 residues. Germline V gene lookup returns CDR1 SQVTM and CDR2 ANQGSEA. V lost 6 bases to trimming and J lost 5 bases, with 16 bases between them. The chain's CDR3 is CSVGEGWEYGYTF. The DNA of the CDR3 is TGCAGCGTGGGGGAAGGGTGGGAATATGGCTACACCTTC.